This TCR beta chain was recovered during a study of blood T cell repertoires in COVID-19. Study as a whole: Samples taken during acute and convalescent COVID-19 were collected in the United States, Italy and Spain. T cells, B-cell-depleted T cells, or PBMCs supplied cDNA or gDNA.

This CDR3 contains 15 residues. Germline V lookup: CDR1 SNHLY, CDR2 FYNNEI. Trimming took 7 bases from V and 0 from J, leaving 13 bases between them. This clone turned up a few times. In the original workflow: Cell counts per sample came from amplifying reference gene primers. The method was immunoSEQ multiplex PCR; TCRdb's version includes in-frame clones alone and lacks a portion of them. V, J and clone size reflect that table, while D and trimming were determined from the DNA. The table shows roughly 300,000 clones, with roughly 86% occurring only once. The rearrangement uses TRBV2 and TRBJ1-3; D gene ambiguous. The receptor was isolated from a woman aged 50 to 60 with acute or convalescent COVID-19. The sequenced sample consisted of peripheral blood. This CDR3 reads CASTLGVVSGNTIYF. The CDR3 nucleotides are TGTGCCAGCACTCTGGGAGTTGTCTCTGGAAACACCATATATTTT. The full variable domain, with the rest looked up from reference TRBV2 and TRBJ1-3, is EPEVTQTPSHQVTQMGQEVILRCVPISNHLYFYWYRQILGQKVEFLVSFYNNEISEKSEIFDDQFSVERPDGSNFTLKIRSTKLEDSAMYFCASTLGVVSGNTIYFGEGSWLTVV.